The following is a T cell receptor beta chain sequence with its context. These data belong to a study of blood T cell repertoires in COVID-19. In the authors' workflow: Amplification with reference gene primers provided the estimates of nucleated cell counts. Method: immunoSEQ multiplex PCR; TCRdb's copy keeps in-frame clones and lacks some. V, J and clone size are those of that table, while D and trimming were read from the DNA. This sample has roughly 250,000 clones, with around 90% found just once. J lost 1 base, V lost 4 bases, and 8 bases had no gene match. CDR3 length: 16 residues. Germline V gene lookup returns CDR1 MNHNY and CDR2 SVGAGI (reference sequence). Participant age was about 18 to 100 years, and participants resided in 25 or so US areas. Participants' reported clinical history set cohort assignment.

This sequence joins TRBV6-6 and TRBJ2-3; 7 nucleotides match TRBD2. Sequences were obtained from PBMCs or T cells enriched from blood (not recorded which). The receptor comes from a woman in her 30s with acute COVID-19. CDR3 region: CASSFREGTGTDTQYF. CDR3 DNA: TGTGCCAGCAGTTTTAGGGAGGGGACCGGCACAGATACGCAGTATTTT.